Shown below are 27 T cell receptor beta chains from a single sample sequenced in a study of T-cell memory formation after mild COVID-19. MiXCR, run by TCRdb on the 5' RACE reads, gives a single entry per CDR3 protein. The sample records 200,000 or so distinct CDR3 sequences, roughly 17% being singletons. The material sequenced was PBMCs or a T cell subset sorted from them (not recorded which). Receptors were obtained from an adult woman who had mild COVID-19 (a few samples of this study predate the infection). Cell type and time point are not known.

The rearrangement joins TRBV5-5 to TRBJ2-3, with a weak D call TRBD1 (5 bases). Trimming pared 3 bases from V and 0 bases from J, leaving 8 bases between. CDR3 length equals 14 residues. The V gene's germline CDR1 is SGHKS and CDR2 YYEKEE (reference sequence). CDR3 nucleotides: TGTGCCAGCAGCTGGGGCACAAGCACAGATACGCAGTATTTT. Translated: CASSWGTSTDTQYF.

This clonotype appeared a few times. The rearrangement uses TRBV6-2 or TRBV6-3 and TRBJ2-4; D gene uncertain. Germline V gives CDR1 MNHEY, CDR2 SVGEGT. V lost 6 bases, J lost 0 bases, and 6 bases lay in between. CDR3 length: 13 residues. DNA for the CDR3: TGTGCCAGCAGGGATTTAGCCAAAAACATTCAGTACTTC. Protein product: CASRDLAKNIQYF.

This clonotype was seen a few times. The chain employs TRBV5-5 and TRBJ2-1; D is undetermined. The CDR3 runs 12 residues. Germline lookup yields CDR1 SGHKS and CDR2 YYEKEE (reference sequence). Trimming took off 5 bases at V and 4 bases at J, with 7 bases between the two ends. This CDR3 reads CASSPTYNEQFF. Here the CDR3 DNA reads TGTGCCAGCAGTCCAACTTACAATGAGCAGTTCTTC.

The rearrangement uses TRBV20-1 and TRBJ1-1, with D perhaps matching TRBD1 (5 bases). The germline gives CDR1 DFQATT, CDR2 SNEGSKA (reference sequence). The CDR3 consists of 13 residues. The V and J ends lost 4 bases and 3 bases respectively, with 12 bases between them. CDR3 region: CSATDGGYTEAFF. The CDR3 DNA reads TGCAGTGCTACCGACGGGGGGTACACTGAAGCTTTCTTT.

The CDR3 protein is CASSIGSYEQYF. As DNA, the CDR3 is TGCGCCAGCAGTATTGGAAGCTACGAGCAGTACTTC. The chain joins TRBV5-1 to TRBJ2-7; no definite D call. The CDR3 runs to 12 residues. Trimming took 5 bases from V and 3 from J, leaving 9 bases between them. Germline CDR1 and CDR2: SGHRS and YFSETQ.

The rearrangement joins TRBV6-6 to TRBJ1-1; D is uncertain. Germline V CDR1 and CDR2: MNHNY, SVGAGI (reference sequence). Trimming left V 2 bases short and J 5 bases short, with 9 bases between. This CDR3 has 13 residues. DNA of the CDR3: TGTGCCAGCAGTTACAGGGCCAGTACTGAAGCTTTCTTT. It yields the protein CASSYRASTEAFF.

This clonotype has a handful of counts. This rearrangement joins TRBV7-3 to TRBJ2-7, with unresolved D. Germline assignment: CDR1 SGHTA and CDR2 FQGTGA. V was clipped by 0 bases and J by 5 bases, with 8 bases between them. The CDR3 is made up of 13 amino acids. The CDR3: CASSLTRLDEQYF. CDR3 coding DNA: TGTGCCAGCAGCTTAACCCGCCTGGACGAGCAGTACTTC. Full variable domain (missing parts from reference TRBV7-3 and TRBJ2-7): GAGVSQTPSNKVTEKGKYVELRCDPISGHTALYWYRQSLGQGPEFLIYFQGTGAADDSGLPNDRFFAVRPEGSVSTLKIQRTERGDSAVYLCASSLTRLDEQYFGPGTRLTVT.

This chain connects TRBV4-3 to TRBJ2-1, with D possibly matching TRBD2 (5 bases). Per the germline V gene, CDR1 is LGHNA and CDR2 is YSLEER. CDR3 length: 16 residues. V was clipped by 0 bases and J by 4 bases, with 13 bases between them. This chain's CDR3 is CASSQEPGNPYNEQFF. The CDR3 DNA reads as TGCGCCAGCAGCCAAGAGCCGGGAAATCCGTACAATGAGCAGTTCTTC.

This chain uses TRBV2 with TRBJ2-7, with D uncertain. Trimming took off 5 bases at V and 4 bases at J, with 9 bases between the two ends. The CDR3 has 12 residues. The germline gives CDR1 SNHLY, CDR2 FYNNEI. CDR3 in amino acids: CASSLTVYEQYF. CDR3 in DNA: TGTGCCAGCAGTTTGACGGTTTACGAGCAGTACTTC.

This clonotype turned up a few times. The chain is built from TRBV20-1 and TRBJ2-3, with 7 bases lining up with TRBD2. V shed 2 bases and J 1 base; nucleotides not matched to a gene: 3. CDR1 and CDR2 (germline): DFQATT, SNEGSKA (reference sequence). The CDR3 covers 14 residues. CDR3 region: CSARWDYGTDTQYF. The CDR3 nucleotides are TGCAGTGCTAGATGGGACTACGGCACAGATACGCAGTATTTT.

The chain is built from TRBV7-9 and TRBJ2-5; D uncertain. V gave up 1 base and J gave up 3 bases, with 9 bases separating them. From germline, CDR1 is SEHNR and CDR2 FQNEAQ (reference sequence). The CDR3 has 14 residues. This chain's CDR3 is CASSLVRQKETQYF. The CDR3 DNA follows: TGTGCCAGCAGCTTAGTTCGGCAAAAAGAGACCCAGTACTTC. Full variable domain (rest looked up from reference TRBV7-9 and TRBJ2-5): DTGVSQNPRHKITKRGQNVTFRCDPISEHNRLYWYRQTLGQGPEFLTYFQNEAQLEKSRLLSDRFSAERPKGSFSTLEIQRTEQGDSAMYLCASSLVRQKETQYFGPGTRLLVL.

This clonotype occurred a few times. The V call is TRBV12-3 or TRBV12-4, the J call TRBJ1-1, with 12 bases lining up with TRBD1. The trim removed 6 bases at V and 7 bases at J, leaving 6 bases unmatched. The CDR3 is made up of 14 amino acids. The CDR3 region is CASSWDRGPFEAFF. DNA for the CDR3: TGTGCCAGCAGCTGGGACAGGGGGCCGTTTGAAGCTTTCTTT.

This clonotype was counted between two and nine times. This rearrangement joins TRBV29-1 to TRBJ1-1; D perhaps matches TRBD1 (5 bases). The CDR3 is 10 residues long. The germline CDR1 and CDR2 sequences are SQVTM and ANQGSEA. Between the trimmed V and J ends, which lost 6 bases and 8 bases, there was a span of 10 bases. The CDR3 region is CSVRVREAFF. Here the CDR3 DNA reads TGCAGCGTCAGGGTGAGAGAAGCTTTCTTT.

This clonotype came up a few times. V gene TRBV12-3 or TRBV12-4 combines with J gene TRBJ1-4; 7 bases match TRBD1. The CDR3 runs to 15 residues. The V and J ends lost 5 bases and 8 bases, in that order; junction bases with no gene match: 11. This chain's CDR3 is CASSARQGSGEKLFF. The DNA for the CDR3 is TGTGCCAGCAGTGCCCGACAGGGCTCAGGAGAAAAACTGTTTTTT.

This clonotype was recorded at least ten times. V is TRBV29-1 and J is TRBJ2-7, with 11 bases identical to TRBD2. The CDR3 has 14 amino acids. V was pared by 5 bases and J by 4 bases, with 7 bases of the junction left unmatched. From germline, CDR1 is SQVTM and CDR2 ANQGSEA. CDR3 sequence: CSVLTSGKGYEQYF. The CDR3 DNA follows: TGCAGCGTTCTGACTAGCGGGAAGGGGTACGAGCAGTACTTC.

This chain joins TRBV4-1 and TRBJ1-3; 7 nucleotides align to TRBD1. CDR3 length: 16 residues. The V gene end was trimmed by 1 base and the J gene end by 6 bases; junction bases not matched to a gene: 9. Germline lookup yields CDR1 MGHRA and CDR2 YSYEKL. CDR3 DNA sequence: TGCGCCAGCAGCCAAGCTGACCGCGGACAGGCAAACACCATATATTTT. This sequence encodes CASSQADRGQANTIYF.

V usage is TRBV5-1 and J usage is TRBJ2-3; 13 nucleotides line up with TRBD2. CDR3 length: 17 residues. V shed 2 bases and J 0 bases; nucleotides not matched to a gene: 3. The germline gives CDR1 SGHRS, CDR2 YFSETQ. The CDR3 nucleotides read TGCGCCAGCAGCTTTCTGACTAGCGGGGGGAGCACAGATACGCAGTATTTT. This codes for CASSFLTSGGSTDTQYF. The full variable domain, in which reference TRBV5-1 and TRBJ2-3 provide the parts outside the CDR3, is KAGVTQTPRYLIKTRGQQVTLSCSPISGHRSVSWYQQTPGQGLQFLFEYFSETQRNKGNFPGRFSGRQFSNSRSEMNVSTLELGDSALYLCASSFLTSGGSTDTQYFGPGTRLTVL.

The chain is built from TRBV6-1 and TRBJ1-2; 7 positions match TRBD1. Germline values: CDR1 MNHNS, CDR2 SASEGT. Trimming cost V 8 bases and J 4 bases; bases outside gene matches: 7. This CDR3 region has 13 residues. CDR3 bases: TGTGCCAGCTGGGACAGCCAGATCTATGGCTACACCTTC. It specifies CASWDSQIYGYTF.

The chain carries TRBV9 and TRBJ2-7, with TRBD1 matching over 7 bases. The CDR3 spans 14 residues. Germline assignment: CDR1 SGDLS and CDR2 YYNGEE. V shed 0 bases, J shed 3 bases, and the junction held 3 bases outside the gene matches. CDR3 protein: CASSVGQGFYEQYF. Here the CDR3 DNA reads TGTGCCAGCAGCGTAGGACAGGGATTCTACGAGCAGTACTTC.

This clonotype was observed a handful of times. This rearrangement joins TRBV7-3 to TRBJ2-2; perhaps TRBD1 as D (5 bases). CDR3 length: 13 residues. The V and J ends lost 4 bases and 5 bases respectively, with 8 bases between them. Per the germline V gene, CDR1 is SGHTA and CDR2 is FQGTGA. This CDR3 reads CASSSQDTGELFF. CDR3 sequence (DNA): TGTGCCAGCAGCTCACAGGATACCGGGGAGCTGTTTTTT.

V usage is TRBV12-3 or TRBV12-4 and J usage is TRBJ2-7; D is ambiguous. Trimming took off 1 base at V and 2 bases at J, with 15 bases between the two ends. This CDR3 is 16 amino acids long. CDR3 in DNA: TGTGCCAGCAGTTTAGGAGGTCCTACGGGCACCTACGAGCAGTACTTC. This encodes CASSLGGPTGTYEQYF.

The gene calls are TRBV24-1 and TRBJ1-2; TRBD1 might be the D (6 bases). Germline-derived CDR1 and CDR2 are KGHDR and SFDVKD. The CDR3 extends over 14 amino acids. Trimming left V 4 bases short and J 8 bases short, with 16 bases between. The CDR3 coding sequence is TGTGCCACCAGTGACCCCGCGACAGGTGACGGCTACACCTTC. It is translated as CATSDPATGDGYTF.

This clonotype has just a few counts. V is TRBV30 and J is TRBJ2-2; 13 positions match TRBD2. Germline V CDR1 and CDR2: GTSNPN, SVGIG (reference sequence). The CDR3 length is 16 residues. J was trimmed by 8 bases and V by 0 bases; bases with no gene match: 6. The CDR3 region is CAWSVWTSGRSGELFF. The DNA for the CDR3 is TGTGCCTGGAGTGTATGGACTAGCGGGAGATCGGGGGAGCTGTTTTTT.

The CDR3 nucleotides read TGCGCCAGCAGCGCCACGACAGGGGCTGACGAGCAGTACTTC. Its protein is CASSATTGADEQYF. This chain connects TRBV5-1 to TRBJ2-7; 8 bases align to TRBD1. Germline CDR1 reads SGHRS; CDR2 reads YFSETQ. With V trimmed by 4 bases and J by 5 bases, 8 bases remained unmatched. CDR3 size: 14 residues.

This clonotype has a count of ten or more. V usage is TRBV5-1 and J usage is TRBJ2-1, with TRBD2 identical over 10 bases. The trim removed 4 bases at V and 2 bases at J, leaving 6 bases unmatched. Germline CDR1 reads SGHRS; CDR2 reads YFSETQ. The CDR3 is 16 amino acids. The CDR3 bases are TGCGCCAGCAGCCTCCTAGCGGGAGCAACCTACAATGAGCAGTTCTTC. As protein: CASSLLAGATYNEQFF.

The chain combines TRBV6-5 with TRBJ1-4, with D maybe TRBD1 (6 bases). The CDR3 runs 14 residues. The V gene's germline CDR1 is MNHEY and CDR2 SVGAGI. Between the trimmed V and J ends, which lost 6 bases and 1 base, there was a span of 9 bases. This CDR3 reads CASSTGKTNEKLFF. Here the CDR3 DNA reads TGTGCCAGCAGCACAGGGAAAACTAATGAAAAACTGTTTTTT.

This chain uses TRBV12-3 or TRBV12-4 with TRBJ2-1, with D perhaps TRBD2 (5 bases). CDR3 length equals 13 residues. V lost 3 bases to trimming and J lost 8 bases, with 11 bases between them. CDR3 sequence (DNA): TGTGCCAGCAGTTTGGCTAGCCCCGATGAGCAGTTCTTC. It codes for CASSLASPDEQFF.